This TCR beta chain was sequenced during a study of T cells in Graves' hyperthyroidism and ophthalmopathy. Study-level information: Peripheral blood samples were taken at initial diagnosis, prior to any treatment. Study results and caveats: Blood also held most thyroid clonotypes expanded beyond 0.001.

Germline assignment: CDR1 LGHNA and CDR2 YSLEER. Unmatched junction bases numbered 3, after V lost 3 bases and J lost 2 bases. The CDR3 is 14 amino acids. Uncontrolled infection, other autoimmune disease, pregnancy or lactation led to exclusion. Only a few counts were recorded for this clonotype. Its antigen is not identified. RNA transcripts provided the source from which TCR beta CDR3 regions were amplified. With the HTBI primer set, the TCR CDR3 went through a first round of RT-PCR. In TCRdb, the multiplex PCR reads were re-called with MiXCR into one record per CDR3 protein. The table records roughly 530,000 distinct CDR3 sequences, 17% of them present only once.

V gene TRBV4-3 combines with J gene TRBJ2-5; the match to TRBD1 covers 7 bases. This sequence was found in a woman aged 18-30 years with Graves' ophthalmopathy. The source material was blood. The DNA for the CDR3 is TGCGCCAGCAGCCAGGGGACAGTTCAAGAGACCCAGTACTTC. Encoded protein: CASSQGTVQETQYF.